Detailed here is one T cell receptor (beta chain). As yet, its antigen is unknown. Germline CDR1 is MNHEY and CDR2 is SVGAGI. The CDR3 loop spans 12 amino acids. J gave up 6 bases and V 5 bases, and 3 bases lay outside the gene matches. This sample was taken from a study of cytomegalovirus exposure and HLA in healthy donors. Overall study: Approximately 81% of 350 to 400 genotyped donors fell in the Caucasian-associated ancestry cluster.

Findings and limits, study-wide: A missense DCLRE1C variant was associated with V- and J-gene trimming of TCR beta chains in a later analysis, and an independent cohort replicated the association.

The study ran its PCR with 60 Vbeta and 13 Jbeta primers. The protocol was immunoSEQ multiplex PCR, while the TCRdb copy is restricted to in-frame clones and leaves out a portion. The sample lists roughly 200,000 clones, around 81% occurring once. All donors participated as healthy donors of bone marrow. The TCR originated in a man younger than 40 in good health and CMV-seronegative. The rearrangement uses TRBV6-5 and TRBJ1-1, with TRBD1 identical over 7 bases. Sequenced: PBMCs. The CDR3 here is CASSTGVSEAFF. DNA of the CDR3: TGTGCCAGCAGTACAGGGGTCTCTGAAGCTTTCTTT.